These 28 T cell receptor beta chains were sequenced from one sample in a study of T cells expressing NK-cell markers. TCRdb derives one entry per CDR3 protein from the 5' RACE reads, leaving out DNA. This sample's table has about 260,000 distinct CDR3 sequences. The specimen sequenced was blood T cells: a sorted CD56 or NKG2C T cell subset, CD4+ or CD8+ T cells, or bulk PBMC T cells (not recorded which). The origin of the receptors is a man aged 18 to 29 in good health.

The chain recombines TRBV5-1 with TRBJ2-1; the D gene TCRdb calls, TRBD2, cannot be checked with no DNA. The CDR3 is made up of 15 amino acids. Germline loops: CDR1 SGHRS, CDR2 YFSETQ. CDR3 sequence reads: CASSASGRATGEQFF.

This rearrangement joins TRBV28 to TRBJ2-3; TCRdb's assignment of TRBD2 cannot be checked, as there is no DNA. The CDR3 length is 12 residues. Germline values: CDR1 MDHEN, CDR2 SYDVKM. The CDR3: CASSFGSSGRYF.

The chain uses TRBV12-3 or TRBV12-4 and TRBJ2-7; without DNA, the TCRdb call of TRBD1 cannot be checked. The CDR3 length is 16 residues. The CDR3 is CASSLAQTGTGYEQYF.

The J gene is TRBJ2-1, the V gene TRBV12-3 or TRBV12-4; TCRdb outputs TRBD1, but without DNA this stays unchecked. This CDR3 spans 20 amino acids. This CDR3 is CASSNRGQGAPSSSYNEQFF.

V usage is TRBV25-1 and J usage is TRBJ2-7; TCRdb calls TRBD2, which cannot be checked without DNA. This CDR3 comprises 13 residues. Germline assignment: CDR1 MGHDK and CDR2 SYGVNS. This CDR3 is CASSGGSSYEQYF.

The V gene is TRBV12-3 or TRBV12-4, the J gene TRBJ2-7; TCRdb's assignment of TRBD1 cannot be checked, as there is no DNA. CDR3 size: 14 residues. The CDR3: CASSRDREIGEQYF.

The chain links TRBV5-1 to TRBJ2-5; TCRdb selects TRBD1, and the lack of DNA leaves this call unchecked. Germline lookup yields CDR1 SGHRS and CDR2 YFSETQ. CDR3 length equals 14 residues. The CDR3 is CASSFQGVQETQYF.

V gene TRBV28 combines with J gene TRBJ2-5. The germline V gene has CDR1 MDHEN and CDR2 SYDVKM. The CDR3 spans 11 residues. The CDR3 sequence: CASAKEGDQYF.

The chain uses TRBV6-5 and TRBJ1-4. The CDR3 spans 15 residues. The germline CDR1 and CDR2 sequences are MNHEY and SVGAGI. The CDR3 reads CASSYSGATNEKLFF.

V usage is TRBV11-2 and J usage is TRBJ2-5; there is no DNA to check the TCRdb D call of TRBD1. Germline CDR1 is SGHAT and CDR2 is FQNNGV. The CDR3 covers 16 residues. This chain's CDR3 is CASSLTGQGRRETQYF.

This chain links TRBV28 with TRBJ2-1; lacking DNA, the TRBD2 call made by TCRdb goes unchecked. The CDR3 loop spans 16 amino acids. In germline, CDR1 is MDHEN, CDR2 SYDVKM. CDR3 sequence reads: CASSPRGLAGGQTYFF.

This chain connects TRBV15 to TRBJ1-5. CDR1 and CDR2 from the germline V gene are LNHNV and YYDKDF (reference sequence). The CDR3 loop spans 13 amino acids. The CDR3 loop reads CATSPSLSQPQHF.

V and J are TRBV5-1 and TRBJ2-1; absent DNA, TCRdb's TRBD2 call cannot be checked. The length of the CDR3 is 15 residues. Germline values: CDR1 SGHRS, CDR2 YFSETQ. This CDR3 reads CASSLTSETYNEQFF.

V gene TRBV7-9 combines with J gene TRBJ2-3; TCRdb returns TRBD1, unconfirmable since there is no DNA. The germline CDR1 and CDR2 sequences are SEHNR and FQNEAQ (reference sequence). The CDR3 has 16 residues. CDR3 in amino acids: CASSLDRSRNTDTQYF.

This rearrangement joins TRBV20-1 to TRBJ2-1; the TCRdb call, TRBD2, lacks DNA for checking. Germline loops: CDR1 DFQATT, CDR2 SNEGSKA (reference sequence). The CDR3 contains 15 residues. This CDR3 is CSARDLLAGDNEQFF.

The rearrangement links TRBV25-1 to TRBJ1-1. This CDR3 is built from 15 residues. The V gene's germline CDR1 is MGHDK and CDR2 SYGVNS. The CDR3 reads CASSDPGLVNTEAFF. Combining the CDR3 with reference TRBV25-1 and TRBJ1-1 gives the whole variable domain EADIYQTPRYLVIGTGKKITLECSQTMGHDKMYWYQQDPGMELHLIHYSYGVNSTEKGDLSSESTVSRIRTEHFPLTLESARPSHTSQYLCASSDPGLVNTEAFFGQGTRLTVV.

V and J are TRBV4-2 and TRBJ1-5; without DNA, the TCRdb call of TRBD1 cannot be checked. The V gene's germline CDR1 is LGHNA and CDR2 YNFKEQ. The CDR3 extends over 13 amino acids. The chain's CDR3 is CASSQEGEGIQHF.

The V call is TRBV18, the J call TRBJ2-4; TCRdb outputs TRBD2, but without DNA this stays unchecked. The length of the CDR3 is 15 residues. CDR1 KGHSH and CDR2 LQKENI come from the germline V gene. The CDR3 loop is CASSPNLLAGNIQYF. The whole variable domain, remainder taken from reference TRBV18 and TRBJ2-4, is NAGVMQNPRHLVRRRGQEARLRCSPMKGHSHVYWYRQLPEEGLKFMVYLQKENIIDESGMPKERFSAEFPKEGPSILRIQQVVRGDSAAYFCASSPNLLAGNIQYFGAGTRLSVL.

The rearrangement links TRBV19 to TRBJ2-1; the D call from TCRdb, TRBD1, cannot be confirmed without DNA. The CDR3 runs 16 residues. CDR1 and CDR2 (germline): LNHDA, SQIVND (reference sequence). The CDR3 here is CASSTPGQGFLGEQFF.

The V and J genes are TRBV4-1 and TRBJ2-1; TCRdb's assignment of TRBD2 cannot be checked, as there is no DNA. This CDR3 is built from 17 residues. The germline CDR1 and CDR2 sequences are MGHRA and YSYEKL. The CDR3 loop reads CASSQAPLTSLVNEQFF.

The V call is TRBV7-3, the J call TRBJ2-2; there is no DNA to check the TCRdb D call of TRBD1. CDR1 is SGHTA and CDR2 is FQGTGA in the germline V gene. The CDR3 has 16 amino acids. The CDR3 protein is CASSSIGTDNTGELFF.

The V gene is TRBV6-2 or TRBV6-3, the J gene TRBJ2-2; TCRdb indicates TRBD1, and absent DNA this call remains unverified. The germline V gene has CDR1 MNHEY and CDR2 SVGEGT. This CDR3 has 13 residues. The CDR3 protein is CASRRQGAGELFF.

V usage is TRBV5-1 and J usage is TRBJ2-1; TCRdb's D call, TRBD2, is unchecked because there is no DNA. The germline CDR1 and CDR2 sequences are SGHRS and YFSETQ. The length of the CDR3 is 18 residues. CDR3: CASSSGASSGGTYNEQFF.

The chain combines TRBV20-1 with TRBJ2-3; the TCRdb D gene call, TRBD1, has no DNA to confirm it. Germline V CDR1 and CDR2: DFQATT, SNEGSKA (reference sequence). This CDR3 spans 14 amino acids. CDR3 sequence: CSARARGSTDTQYF.

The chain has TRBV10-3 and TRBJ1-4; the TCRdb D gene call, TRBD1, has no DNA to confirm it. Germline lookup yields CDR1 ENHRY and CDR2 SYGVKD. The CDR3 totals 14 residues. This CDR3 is CAISNPESVEKLFF.

The CDR3 protein is CSPRLAGTNEQFF. J is TRBJ2-1 and V is TRBV20-1; the TCRdb D gene call, TRBD2, has no DNA to confirm it. The CDR3 extends over 13 amino acids. Germline CDR1 DFQATT, CDR2 SNEGSKA (reference sequence).

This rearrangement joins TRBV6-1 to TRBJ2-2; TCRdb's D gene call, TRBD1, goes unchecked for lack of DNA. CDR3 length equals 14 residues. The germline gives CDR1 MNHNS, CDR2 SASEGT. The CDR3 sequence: CASRNGGGRGELFF.

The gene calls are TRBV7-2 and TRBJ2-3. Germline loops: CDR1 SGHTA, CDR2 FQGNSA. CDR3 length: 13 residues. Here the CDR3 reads CASSLLGVDTQYF.